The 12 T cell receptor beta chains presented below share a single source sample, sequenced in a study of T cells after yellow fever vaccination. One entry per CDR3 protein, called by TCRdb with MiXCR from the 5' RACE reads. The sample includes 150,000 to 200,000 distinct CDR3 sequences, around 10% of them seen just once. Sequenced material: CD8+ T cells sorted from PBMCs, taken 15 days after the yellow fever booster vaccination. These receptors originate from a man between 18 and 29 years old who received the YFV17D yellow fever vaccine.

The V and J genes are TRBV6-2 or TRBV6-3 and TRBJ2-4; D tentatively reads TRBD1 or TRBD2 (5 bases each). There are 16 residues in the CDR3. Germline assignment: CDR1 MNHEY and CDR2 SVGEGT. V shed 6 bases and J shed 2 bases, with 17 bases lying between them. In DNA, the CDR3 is TGTGCCAGCAGAACGGGACGGTTCATGTCCAAAAACATTCAGTACTTC. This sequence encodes CASRTGRFMSKNIQYF.

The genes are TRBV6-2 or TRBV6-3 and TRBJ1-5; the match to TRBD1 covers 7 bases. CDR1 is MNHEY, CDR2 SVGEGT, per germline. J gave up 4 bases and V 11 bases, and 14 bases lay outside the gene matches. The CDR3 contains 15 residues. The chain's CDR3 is CAAGVRQGWNQPQHF. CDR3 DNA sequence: TGTGCCGCCGGGGTTCGACAGGGTTGGAATCAGCCCCAGCATTTT.

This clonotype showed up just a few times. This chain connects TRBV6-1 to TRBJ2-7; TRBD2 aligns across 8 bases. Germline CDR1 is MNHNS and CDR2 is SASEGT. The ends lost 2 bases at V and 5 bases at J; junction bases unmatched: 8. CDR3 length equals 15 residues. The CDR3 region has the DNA TGTGCCAGCAGTGAATTGGGTCTAGCGGGTCACGAGCAGTACTTC. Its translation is CASSELGLAGHEQYF.

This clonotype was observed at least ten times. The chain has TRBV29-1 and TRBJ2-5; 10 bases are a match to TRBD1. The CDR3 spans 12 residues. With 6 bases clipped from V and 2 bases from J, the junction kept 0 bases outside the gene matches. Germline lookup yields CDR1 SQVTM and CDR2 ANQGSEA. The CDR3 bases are TGCAGCGTGGGACAGGGGCAAGAGACCCAGTACTTC. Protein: CSVGQGQETQYF. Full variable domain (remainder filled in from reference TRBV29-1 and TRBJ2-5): SAVISQKPSRDICQRGTSLTIQCQVDSQVTMMFWYRQQPGQSLTLIATANQGSEATYESGFVIDKFPISRPNLTFSTLTVSNMSPEDSSIYLCSVGQGQETQYFGPGTRLLVL.

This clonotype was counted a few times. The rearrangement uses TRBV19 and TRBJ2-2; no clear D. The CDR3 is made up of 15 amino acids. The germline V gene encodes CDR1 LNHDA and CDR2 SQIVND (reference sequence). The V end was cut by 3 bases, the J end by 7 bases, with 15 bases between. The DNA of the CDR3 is TGTGCCAGTAGTATCCCTCCTGATGGGCGCGGGGAGCTGTTTTTT. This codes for CASSIPPDGRGELFF.

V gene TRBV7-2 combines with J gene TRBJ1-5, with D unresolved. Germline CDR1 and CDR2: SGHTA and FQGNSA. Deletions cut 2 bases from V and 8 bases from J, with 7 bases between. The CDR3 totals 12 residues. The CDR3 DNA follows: TGTGCCAGCAGCTTATTTGGAGAGCCCCAGCATTTT. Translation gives CASSLFGEPQHF.

The CDR3 nucleotides are TGTGCCAGCAGCCAAGGTTTGGGCGAAAAACTGTTTTTT. Translated: CASSQGLGEKLFF. The rearrangement links TRBV3-1 to TRBJ1-4; no firm D call. The germline CDR1 and CDR2 sequences are LGHDT and YNNKEL (reference sequence). The CDR3 has 13 amino acids. Trimming pared 1 base from V and 8 bases from J, leaving 8 bases between.

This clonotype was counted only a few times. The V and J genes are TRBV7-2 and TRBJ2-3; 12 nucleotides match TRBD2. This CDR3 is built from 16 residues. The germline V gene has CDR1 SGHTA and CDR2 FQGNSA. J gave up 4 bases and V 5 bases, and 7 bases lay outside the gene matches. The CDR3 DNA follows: TGTGCCAGCAGCCCTCTAGCGGGGGGGCCCTCAGATACGCAGTATTTT. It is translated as CASSPLAGGPSDTQYF.

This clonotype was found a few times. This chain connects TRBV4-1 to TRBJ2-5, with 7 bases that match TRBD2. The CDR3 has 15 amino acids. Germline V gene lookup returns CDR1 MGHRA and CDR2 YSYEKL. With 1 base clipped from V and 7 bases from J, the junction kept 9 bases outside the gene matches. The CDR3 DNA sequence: TGCGCCAGCAGCCAAGGGCGGGGGAGCTCTGGGACCCAGTACTTC. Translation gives CASSQGRGSSGTQYF.

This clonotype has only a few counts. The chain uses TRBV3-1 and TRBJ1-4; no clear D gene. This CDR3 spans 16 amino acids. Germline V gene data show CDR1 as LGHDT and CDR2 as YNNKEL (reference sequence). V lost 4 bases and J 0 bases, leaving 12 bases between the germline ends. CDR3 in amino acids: CASSPRDRTTNEKLFF. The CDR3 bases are TGTGCCAGCAGCCCACGTGACCGGACAACTAATGAAAAACTGTTTTTT.

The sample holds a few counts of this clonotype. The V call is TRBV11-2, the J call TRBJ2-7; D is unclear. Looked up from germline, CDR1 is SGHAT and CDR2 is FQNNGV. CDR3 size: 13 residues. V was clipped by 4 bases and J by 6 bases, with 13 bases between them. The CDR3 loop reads CASSSGLLGEQYV. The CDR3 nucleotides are TGTGCCAGCAGCTCTGGGTTATTGGGCGAGCAGTACGTC.

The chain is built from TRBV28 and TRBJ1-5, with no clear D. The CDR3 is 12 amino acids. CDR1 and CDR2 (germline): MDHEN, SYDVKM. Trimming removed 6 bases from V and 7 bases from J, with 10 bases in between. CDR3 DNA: TGTGCCAGCAGCCAACAAGAGCAGCCCCAGCATTTT. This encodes CASSQQEQPQHF.